The rows below give T cell receptor beta chains drawn from one sample of a study of radiotherapy plus CTLA-4 blockade in lung cancer. Profiling relied on immunoSEQ multiplex PCR, and the TCRdb table lists in-frame clones only, not all of them. The sample holds 30,000 to 35,000 clones, 75% to 90% seen once. The sequencing used peripheral blood, collected from a patient treated with radiotherapy plus ipilimumab. These receptors all come from a human donor with non-small cell lung cancer that progressed on radiotherapy plus ipilimumab. Each CDR3 is given without its conserved first and last residue.

J	V	CDR3
TRBJ1-1	TRBV19	ASSMIDRPTPEAF
TRBJ2-7	TRBV2	ASRPSTGTGEYEQY
TRBJ2-7	TRBV7-9	ASSNNQVVPYEQY
TRBJ1-1	TRBV27	ASSFRVNTEAF
TRBJ1-3	TRBV12-5	ASGLGQVQAGNTIY
TRBJ1-1	TRBV6-5	ASRPVQGANTEAF
TRBJ1-6	TRBV4-1	ASSQEIAGAGSPLH
TRBJ2-5	TRBV2	ASKWDYQETQY
TRBJ2-6	TRBV7-9	ASSIAGAGANVLT
TRBJ1-3	TRBV6-1	ASSGQGYGNTIY
TRBJ2-3	TRBV6-1	ASSVVSTTDTQY
TRBJ2-7	TRBV28	ASSIGTRPVYEQY
TRBJ2-7	TRBV6-6	ASQIAGENYEQY
TRBJ2-7	TRBV7-2	ASSLVGRGEQY
TRBJ1-4	TRBV7-9	ASSLGQINEKLF